A selection of T cell receptor beta chains follows, all from one sample in a study of metastatic and nonmetastatic thyroid tumors. TCRdb ran MiXCR on the PCR reads. Of tens of thousands of clones listed, under 30% are singletons. The sample taken for sequencing was tumor tissue. Receptor source: a male donor with papillary thyroid cancer or a benign thyroid nodule (not recorded which). Some clones in this sample may be carry-over from other donors' samples. Each CDR3 is given with its conserved first and last residue. The order of the fields is V gene, D gene, clone size, J gene, CDR3 protein, CDR3 DNA. The D gene is left open where the match is weak. Only some rows state a clone size, as once, few, many or a class for expanded clones.

TRBV6-1	NA	medium-sized	TRBJ1-1	CASSVITGNTEAFF	TGTGCCAGCTCAGTGATTACAGGGAACACTGAAGCTTTCTTT
TRBV7-2	TRBD2	NA	TRBJ2-5	CASSRTGTSDFSQYF	TGTGCCAGCAGTCGCACCGGGACTAGCGATTTTTCCCAGTACTTC
TRBV6-2/TRBV6-3	NA	many	TRBJ2-7	CASSYPPRGEQYF	TGTGCCAGCAGTTACCCCCCCCGTGGCGAGCAGTACTTC
TRBV9	NA	NA	TRBJ2-1	CASSLTVSLDNEQFF	TGTGCCAGCAGCCTCACTGTGTCTCTCGACAATGAGCAGTTCTTC
TRBV19	TRBD1	many	TRBJ1-2	CASSSWFRDRGQTNYGYTF	TGTGCCAGTAGTTCCTGGTTCCGGGACAGGGGGCAGACCAACTATGGCTACACCTTC
TRBV5-1	NA	many	TRBJ2-3	CASSLAGTPSTDTQYF	TGCGCCAGCAGCTTGGCCGGGACTCCCAGCACAGATACGCAGTATTTT
TRBV9	NA	many	TRBJ2-2	CASSVIAGELFF	TGTGCCAGCAGCGTCATTGCCGGGGAGCTGTTTTTT
TRBV9	NA	many	TRBJ1-2	CASSVESGTAYGYTF	TGTGCCAGCAGCGTCGAGTCCGGGACGGCCTATGGCTACACCTTC
TRBV5-1	TRBD2	many	TRBJ2-4	CASSLTSGAAKNIQYF	TGCGCCAGCAGCTTAACTAGCGGGGCAGCCAAAAACATTCAGTACTTC
TRBV5-5	NA	many	TRBJ2-3	CASSPIIGGDTQYF	TGTGCCAGCAGCCCCATCATAGGGGGAGATACGCAGTATTTT
TRBV6-2/TRBV6-3	NA	many	TRBJ2-7	CASSYGRDVYEQYF	TGTGCCAGCAGTTACGGACGGGACGTCTACGAGCAGTACTTC
TRBV14	NA	few	TRBJ2-5	CASSQETPVGTQYF	TGTGCCAGCAGCCAAGAAACCCCCGTTGGGACCCAGTACTTC
TRBV27	TRBD1	NA	TRBJ2-5	CASTRTGETQYF	TGTGCCAGCACCAGGACAGGGGAGACCCAGTACTTC
TRBV6-1	NA	medium-sized	TRBJ1-6	CATTEANSPLHF	TGTGCCACTACGGAGGCTAATTCACCCCTCCACTTT
TRBV6-1	NA	once	TRBJ1-1	CASTPSGGTEAFF	TGTGCCAGCACTCCTAGCGGGGGGACTGAAGCTTTCTTT
TRBV4-3	TRBD1	many	TRBJ2-3	CASSQDPTGGADTQYF	TGCGCCAGCAGCCAAGACCCTACAGGGGGCGCAGATACGCAGTATTTT
TRBV7-6	TRBD2	many	TRBJ2-7	CASSLSIGTTNYEQYF	TGTGCCAGCAGCTTGAGTATCGGGACTACCAACTACGAGCAGTACTTC
TRBV11-2	TRBD1	medium-sized	TRBJ1-2	CASSLDRGRGGYTF	TGTGCCAGCAGCTTGGACAGGGGGCGCGGGGGCTACACCTTC
TRBV5-1	NA	many	TRBJ1-1	CASSLAGMWNTEAFF	TGCGCCAGCAGCTTAGCAGGGATGTGGAACACTGAAGCTTTCTTT
TRBV28	NA	NA	TRBJ2-7	CASSLQGSKYDHEQYF	TGTGCCAGCAGTCTCCAGGGCAGTAAATATGACCATGAGCAGTACTTC
TRBV19	NA	many	TRBJ1-2	CASRKGGDGYTF	TGTGCCAGTAGGAAAGGGGGAGACGGCTACACCTTC
TRBV7-3	TRBD1	NA	TRBJ2-7	CASSLGGQGHEQYF	TGTGCCAGCAGCTTAGGGGGACAGGGCCACGAGCAGTACTTC
TRBV5-4	TRBD1	NA	TRBJ1-1	CASSLSRGSVNTEAFF	TGTGCCAGCAGCTTAAGCAGGGGGTCTGTGAACACTGAAGCTTTCTTT
TRBV16	NA	many	TRBJ2-1	CASSQSPGSQAVNEQFF	TGTGCCAGCAGCCAATCCCCAGGCAGCCAAGCCGTCAATGAGCAGTTCTTC
TRBV5-1	NA	NA	TRBJ2-7	CASSLRPGSSYEQYF	TGCGCCAGCAGCTTGAGGCCAGGCAGCTCCTACGAGCAGTACTTC
TRBV19	NA	many	TRBJ2-6	CASSALQGAGANVLTF	TGTGCCAGTAGTGCCCTCCAGGGAGCTGGGGCCAACGTCCTGACTTTC
TRBV19	NA	many	TRBJ1-3	CASTLGGHAGNTIYF	TGTGCCAGTACCCTGGGGGGGCATGCTGGAAACACCATATATTTT
TRBV4-3	TRBD1	many	TRBJ1-2	CASSLTGGYGYTF	TGCGCCAGCAGCCTTACAGGGGGCTATGGCTACACCTTC
TRBV12-3/TRBV12-4	NA	NA	TRBJ2-7	CASSPGGLYEQYF	TGTGCCAGCAGTCCTGGGGGACTCTACGAGCAGTACTTC
TRBV7-3	NA	many	TRBJ2-2	CASSLQGTTLANTGELFF	TGTGCCAGCAGCTTACAAGGCACAACGCTCGCGAACACCGGGGAGCTGTTTTTT
TRBV10-2	NA	NA	TRBJ2-3	CASSRTDYTDMQYF	TGCGCCAGCAGTCGTACGGATTACACAGATATGCAGTATTTT
TRBV5-1	TRBD2	once	TRBJ2-1	CASILAGYSSYNGQFF	TGCGCCAGCATCCTAGCGGGGTATAGCTCTTACAATGGGCAGTTCTTC